Shown below are 14 T cell receptor beta chains from a single sample sequenced in a study of tumor and adjacent non-tumor tissue in lung cancer. Three rounds of nested PCR, following a modified ARM-PCR protocol, produced the TCRbeta library. One entry per CDR3 protein results from TCRdb running MiXCR on the multiplex PCR reads. The sample carries about 75,000 distinct CDR3 sequences, about three quarters recorded once. This sample's RNA came from whole unsorted tissue. The sequenced sample consisted of lung tumor tissue. All receptors come from a woman in her forties or fifties with non-small cell lung cancer.

This clonotype was recorded at least ten times. V gene TRBV28 combines with J gene TRBJ2-7, with D possibly being TRBD2 (6 bases). V was pared by 8 bases and J by 2 bases, with 13 bases between. Looked up from germline, CDR1 is MDHEN and CDR2 is SYDVKM. The CDR3 sequence is 13 residues long. CDR3: CASRRDSPYEQYF. As DNA, the CDR3 is TGTGCCAGCCGCCGGGACTCCCCCTACGAGCAGTACTTC. Using reference TRBV28 and TRBJ2-7 for the parts outside the CDR3, the full variable domain is DVKVTQSSRYLVKRTGEKVFLECVQDMDHENMFWYRQDPGLGLRLIYFSYDVKMKEKGDIPEGYSVSREKKERFSLILESASTNQTSMYLCASRRDSPYEQYFGPGTRLTVT.

This clonotype was seen once. The junction does not match germline at one end; this may be a read error. This chain's CDR3 is CSASWGRVNTEAIF. Here the CDR3 DNA reads TGCAGTGCTAGTTGGGGCAGGGTGAACACTGAAGCTATTTTT. The V call is TRBV20-1, the J call TRBJ1-1, with D maybe TRBD1 (5 bases). Per germline, CDR1 DFQATT and CDR2 SNEGSKA (reference sequence). The CDR3 sequence is 14 residues long.

On this clonotype itself: The CDR3 ends on some other residue instead of the conserved phenylalanine or tryptophan, so this is likely a read error. It is unclear where the CDR3 begins or ends on the DNA, so no DNA is shown, and the CDR3 is as TCRdb lists it. The chain uses TRBV4-1 and TRBJ2-5; the table's D gene call, TRBD1, was not cross checked with the DNA. The CDR3 is 15 amino acids long, termini counted. CDR1 MGHRA and CDR2 YSYEKL come from the germline V gene. CDR3 amino acids: CASSQPGQGKETHYI.

The chain combines TRBV10-3 with TRBJ2-1; 8 bases align to TRBD1. From germline, CDR1 is ENHRY and CDR2 SYGVKD. This CDR3 spans 13 amino acids. J was trimmed by 10 bases and V by 4 bases; bases with no gene match: 6. The CDR3 here is CAISADREDEQFF. DNA of the CDR3: TGTGCCATCAGTGCGGACAGGGAGGACGAGCAGTTCTTC.

Concerning this clonotype itself: The junction differs from germline at one of its ends, possibly a read error. The chain uses TRBV6-5 and TRBJ2-1, with TRBD2 matching 11 bases. The CDR3 is 17 residues long. The V gene's germline CDR1 is MNHEY and CDR2 SVGAGI. DNA of the CDR3: TGTGCCAGCAATTACTCGATCTGGGGACTAGCGGACAATGAGCAGTTCTTC. Translated, it gives CASNYSIWGLADNEQFF.

This clonotype was detected ten times or more. The gene calls are TRBV20-1 and TRBJ2-1, with 7 bases aligning to TRBD2. The germline V gene encodes CDR1 DFQATT and CDR2 SNEGSKA (reference sequence). CDR3 length: 15 residues. Trimming cost V 4 bases and J 1 base; bases outside gene matches: 7. CDR3 sequence (DNA): TGCAGTGCTATTATAGGACTAGAATCCTACAATGAGCAGTTCTTC. Residues: CSAIIGLESYNEQFF.

In the case of this clonotype: Sequence at one end of the junction differs from germline and may be a read error. The V call is TRBV4-1, the J call TRBJ2-7; D not resolved. The CDR3 spans 13 residues. Germline assignment: CDR1 MGHRA and CDR2 YSYEKL. As DNA, the CDR3 is TGCGCGAGCAGCCGAGACCCTTTGGAGTCGCAGTACTTC. Its protein product is CASSRDPLESQYF.

This clonotype has just a few counts. A much larger clone differs by one base, so this may be a read error. The CDR3 end shows no conserved phenylalanine or tryptophan, and so a read error is likely. V is TRBV29-1 and J is TRBJ1-2, with D unresolved. Germline CDR1 and CDR2: SQVTM and ANQGSEA. The CDR3 extends over 11 amino acids. V shed 3 bases and J shed 2 bases, with 4 bases lying between them. CDR3 sequence reads: CSVDGNYGYTS. CDR3 coding DNA: TGCAGCGTTGACGGCAACTATGGCTACACCTCC.

The rearrangement uses TRBV29-1 and TRBJ1-1; 8 nucleotides agree with TRBD1. The V gene's germline CDR1 is SQVTM and CDR2 ANQGSEA. The CDR3 covers 14 residues. This chain's CDR3 is CIVGRGQDNTEAFF. DNA for the CDR3: TGCATAGTTGGGAGGGGACAGGACAACACTGAAGCTTTCTTT.

As to this clonotype: Mismatch with germline at one junction end may stem from a read error. This chain uses TRBV11-2 with TRBJ2-7; 7 positions agree with TRBD2. The CDR3 consists of 14 residues. Germline values: CDR1 SGHAT, CDR2 FQNNGV. CDR3 in amino acids: CGSSNGRPSYEEYF. The CDR3 nucleotides are TGTGGCAGCAGCAACGGGAGGCCCTCCTACGAGGAGTACTTC.

This clonotype has only a few counts. V is TRBV20-1 and J is TRBJ2-5, with D perhaps matching TRBD1 or TRBD2 (6 bases each). The V gene lost 5 bases and the J gene lost 5 bases, with 18 bases spanning the gap. Germline lookup yields CDR1 DFQATT and CDR2 SNEGSKA (reference sequence). The CDR3 runs 14 residues. The chain's CDR3 is CSAGGPVLRETQYF. CDR3 DNA: TGCAGTGCTGGGGGGCCGGTACTCCGGGAGACCCAGTACTTC.

The chain recombines TRBV12-3 or TRBV12-4 with TRBJ1-1, with D possibly being TRBD1 (5 bases). The CDR3 runs to 15 residues. The germline V and J ends were trimmed by 5 bases and 1 base, with 14 bases remaining between them. The CDR3 DNA reads as TGTGCCAGCAGTATCCGACAGCGGCAGAACACTGAAGCTTTCTTT. Translating it yields CASSIRQRQNTEAFF.

On this clonotype: At one end the junction does not follow the germline gene, possibly because of a read error. The CDR3 DNA follows: TGCGCCGGCAGCCAAGATACAGGGGTCTGGGAGCAGTACTTC. Translating it yields CAGSQDTGVWEQYF. This chain links TRBV4-1 with TRBJ2-7; 7 nucleotides match TRBD1. This CDR3 contains 14 residues. CDR1 MGHRA and CDR2 YSYEKL come from the germline V gene.

To note about this clonotype: The CDR3 ends on some other residue instead of the conserved phenylalanine or tryptophan, so this is likely a read error. The rearrangement links TRBV4-1 to TRBJ1-1; possible D gene TRBD1, 6 bases. The CDR3 spans 13 residues. Looked up from germline, CDR1 is MGHRA and CDR2 is YSYEKL. DNA for the CDR3: TGCGCTAGCGGGAGGGGGACAACCACTGAAGCTTTCCTT. Amino acids: CASGRGTTTEAFL.